Each of the 12 T cell receptor beta chains below was sequenced from the same sample in a study of T cell responses to AZD1222 COVID-19 vaccine. Assay used: immunoSEQ multiplex PCR; TCRdb lists only in-frame clones, some missing. In the table there are more than 95,000 clones, around 87% of which are singletons. The specimen was peripheral blood, collected on day 0 of AZD1222 vaccination. The receptors derive from an adult in good health.

The chain employs TRBV25-1 and TRBJ1-5, with 7 bases fitting TRBD1. The CDR3 has 13 amino acids. Trimming removed 3 bases from V and 5 bases from J; junction bases left unmatched: 1. Germline V gene lookup returns CDR1 MGHDK and CDR2 SYGVNS. CDR3 DNA: TGTGCCAGCAGTGATCAGGGGGATCAGCCCCAGCATTTT. This translates into CASSDQGDQPQHF.

The CDR3: CASSLFARVDRPIYGYTF. The DNA for the CDR3 is TGTGCCAGCAGCTTATTTGCCCGGGTGGACAGGCCCATCTATGGCTACACCTTC. This chain joins TRBV7-8 and TRBJ1-2, with 7 bases that match TRBD1. Germline CDR1 SGHVS, CDR2 FQNEAQ. Unmatched junction bases numbered 16, after V lost 2 bases and J lost 4 bases. The CDR3 consists of 18 residues. The variable domain in full, completed from reference TRBV7-8 and TRBJ1-2, reads GAGVSQSPRYKVAKRGQDVALRCDPISGHVSLFWYQQALGQGPEFLTYFQNEAQLDKSGLPSDRFFAERPEGSVSTLKIQRTQQEDSAVYLCASSLFARVDRPIYGYTFGSGTRLTVV.

The chain uses TRBV3-1 (or the pseudogene TRBV3-2) and TRBJ1-4, with D unclear. CDR3 size: 15 residues. Per germline, CDR1 LGHDT and CDR2 YNNKEL (reference sequence). Trimming stripped 6 bases from V and 0 bases from J, with 11 bases between. Written as DNA, the CDR3 is TGTGCCAGCAGTCTTGCAGCCTCAACTAATGAAAAACTGTTTTTT. Translated, it gives CASSLAASTNEKLFF.

The chain has TRBV7-2 and TRBJ1-5; the D gene is possibly TRBD1 (6 bases). Germline V gene sequence: CDR1 SGHTA, CDR2 FQGNSA. Trimming took 4 bases from V and 6 from J, leaving 19 bases between them. CDR3 length: 16 residues. CDR3 nucleotides: TGTGCCAGCAGCTCCAAGGGATCGGGGGGCACTCAGCCCCAGCATTTT. The encoded protein is CASSSKGSGGTQPQHF.

This chain links TRBV30 with TRBJ1-1, with D unresolved. V lost 0 bases, J lost 5 bases, and 4 bases lay in between. Germline-derived CDR1 and CDR2 are GTSNPN and SVGIG (reference sequence). This CDR3 region has 11 residues. The CDR3 bases are TGTGCCTGGAGTGTTACAACTGAAGCTTTCTTT. Protein sequence: CAWSVTTEAFF.

The chain employs TRBV11-2 and TRBJ1-1; D may be TRBD1 (6 bases). Germline V gene sequence: CDR1 SGHAT, CDR2 FQNNGV. The CDR3 has 15 residues. Trimming left V 5 bases short and J 8 bases short, with 21 bases between. The CDR3 sequence: CASSPGVGQRGEAFF. The DNA of the CDR3 is TGTGCCAGCAGCCCAGGAGTAGGACAAAGGGGGGAAGCTTTCTTT.

The chain has TRBV28 and TRBJ1-4, with D maybe TRBD1 (6 bases). There are 16 residues in the CDR3. Trimming shortened V by 3 bases and J by 4 bases, and 15 bases separated the two germline ends. The V gene's germline CDR1 is MDHEN and CDR2 SYDVKM. The CDR3 region is CASSLGRGRSNEKLFF. The CDR3 coding sequence is TGTGCCAGCAGTTTGGGGCGGGGGCGGAGTAATGAAAAACTGTTTTTT.

The chain uses TRBV2 and TRBJ1-1, with D tentatively TRBD1 (5 bases). V was clipped by 7 bases and J by 4 bases, with 13 bases between them. This CDR3 has 13 residues. Germline loops: CDR1 SNHLY, CDR2 FYNNEI. The CDR3 DNA reads as TGTGCCAGCACCGTCGAGAGGGGCACTGAAGCTTTCTTT. Amino acids: CASTVERGTEAFF.

This clone was counted a few times. The chain has TRBV9 and TRBJ2-7; possible D gene TRBD1, 5 bases. The ends were cut back, 0 bases at V and 5 bases at J, with 12 bases in the middle. Germline V gene data show CDR1 as SGDLS and CDR2 as YYNGEE. The CDR3 has 14 amino acids. The CDR3 bases are TGTGCCAGCAGCGTAGGGGTAGGGGTCCACGAGCAGTACTTC. Protein: CASSVGVGVHEQYF. Variable domain in full (rest from reference TRBV9 and TRBJ2-7): DSGVTQTPKHLITATGQRVTLRCSPRSGDLSVYWYQQSLDQGLQFLIQYYNGEERAKGNILERFSAQQFPDLHSELNLSSLELGDSALYFCASSVGVGVHEQYFGPGTRLTVT.

This clone was picked up one time. This chain links TRBV2 with TRBJ2-2; maybe TRBD1 (6 bases). Germline values: CDR1 SNHLY, CDR2 FYNNEI. The length of the CDR3 is 15 residues. V lost 8 bases and J 1 base, leaving 14 bases between the germline ends. The CDR3 here is CASSTGIRNTGELFF. The DNA of the CDR3 is TGTGCCAGCTCAACAGGGATCCGGAACACCGGGGAGCTGTTTTTT.

This sequence joins TRBV28 and TRBJ2-2, with unresolved D. V gave up 5 bases and J gave up 5 bases, with 12 bases separating them. CDR1 MDHEN and CDR2 SYDVKM come from the germline V gene. This CDR3 has 14 residues. CDR3 sequence reads: CASSLPPTTGELFF. The CDR3 coding sequence is TGTGCCAGCAGTCTTCCCCCGACGACCGGGGAGCTGTTTTTT.

The rearrangement joins TRBV7-2 to TRBJ1-1; D unclear. With 1 base removed from V and 1 base from J, the gap between germline ends came to 4 bases. The CDR3 is made up of 13 amino acids. Germline CDR1 and CDR2: SGHTA and FQGNSA. CDR3 DNA sequence: TGTGCCAGCAGCTTAGAAGGGAACACTGAAGCTTTCTTT. Protein product: CASSLEGNTEAFF. Based on the CDR3 plus reference TRBV7-2 and TRBJ1-1, the full variable domain is GAGVSQSPSNKVTEKGKDVELRCDPISGHTALYWYRQSLGQGLEFLIYFQGNSAPDKSGLPSDRFSAERTGGSVSTLTIQRTQQEDSAVYLCASSLEGNTEAFFGQGTRLTVV.